Below, 13 T cell receptor beta chains from the same sample are listed, as sequenced in a study of Tregs in tolerant kidney transplant recipients. TCRdb's table, derived via immunoSEQ multiplex PCR, lists solely in-frame clones and lacks some. The sample consists of around 85,000 clones, approximately 89% of them appearing once. The sample here was Tregs from blood, taken before the transplant. These receptors all come from a human donor who received a combined kidney and bone marrow transplant.

This chain uses TRBV2 with TRBJ2-7; TRBD2 matches at 10 bases. The ends lost 7 bases at V and 3 bases at J; junction bases unmatched: 0. The germline CDR1 and CDR2 sequences are SNHLY and FYNNEI. The CDR3 totals 12 residues. This chain's CDR3 is CASTSGSYEQYF. The CDR3 DNA reads TGTGCCAGCACTAGCGGGAGCTACGAGCAGTACTTC.

The chain is built from TRBV6-6 and TRBJ2-5; 7 bases are shared with TRBD1. There are 14 residues in the CDR3. Germline V gives CDR1 MNHNY, CDR2 SVGAGI (reference sequence). V gave up 5 bases and J gave up 1 base; unmatched junction bases: 4. This CDR3 reads CASSATGVQETQYF. DNA for the CDR3: TGTGCCAGCAGTGCTACAGGGGTCCAAGAGACCCAGTACTTC.

In regard to this clone: An end of the junction does not agree with germline; a read error may underlie this. J is TRBJ2-7 and V is TRBV28, with D uncertain. This CDR3 comprises 12 residues. Looked up from germline, CDR1 is MDHEN and CDR2 is SYDVKM. The CDR3 DNA reads as TGTGCCAGCAGTTTACTCAACGTTGGCGCCACCTTC. It translates to CASSLLNVGATF.

This clone was seen a handful of times. J is TRBJ1-2 and V is TRBV21-1; no DNA check was done on the table's D call, TRBD1. TRBV21-1 is a listed pseudogene. CDR3 length: 15 amino acids. CDR3 nucleotide sequence: TGTGCCAGCAGCGCCGGACAGCGAAACAACTATGGCTACACCTTC. Protein: CASSAGQRNNYGYTF.

The gene calls are TRBV7-2 and TRBJ2-5, with a tentative D call TRBD2 (6 bases). V was clipped by 6 bases and J by 4 bases, with 18 bases between them. This CDR3 region has 15 residues. Germline V gene data show CDR1 as SGHTA and CDR2 as FQGNSA. The DNA of the CDR3 is TGTGCCAGCAGTCAACGACTAGGGCTGGGAGAGACCCAGTACTTC. It is translated as CASSQRLGLGETQYF.

V is TRBV5-1 and J is TRBJ2-1; tentative D call: TRBD1 (5 bases). There are 15 residues in the CDR3. CDR1 is SGHRS and CDR2 is YFSETQ in the germline V gene. V lost 4 bases and J lost 0, with 11 bases in between. The CDR3 DNA is TGCGCCAGCAGCGTGACAGATTTCTCCTACAATGAGCAGTTCTTC. This translates into CASSVTDFSYNEQFF.

The chain is built from TRBV5-1 and TRBJ2-3, with D tentatively TRBD1 (5 bases). V was shortened by 2 bases and J by 3 bases, with 13 bases between the two germline ends. Per germline, CDR1 SGHRS and CDR2 YFSETQ. The CDR3 loop spans 15 amino acids. CDR3 region: CASSFQGFHTDTQYF. The CDR3 region has the DNA TGCGCCAGCAGCTTTCAGGGATTTCATACAGATACGCAGTATTTT.

Comments on this clone: The sample contains more than one DNA sequence encoding this CDR3. The chain links TRBV5-1 to TRBJ2-3; tentative D call: TRBD1 (6 bases). The CDR3 extends over 14 amino acids. CDR1 and CDR2 (germline): SGHRS, YFSETQ. V lost 0 bases and J 5 bases, leaving 10 bases between the germline ends. The CDR3 loop reads CASSLAGVGDTQYF. In DNA form, the CDR3 reads TGCGCCAGCAGCTTGGCAGGGGTTGGAGATACGCAGTATTTT.

This clone appeared once. This CDR3 reads CASSGMGQGYAEAFF. As DNA, the CDR3 is TGTGCCAGCAGCGGGATGGGACAGGGTTACGCTGAAGCTTTCTTT. The genes are TRBV7-9 and TRBJ1-1; 9 bases agree with TRBD1. The CDR3 runs 15 residues. J was trimmed by 6 bases and V by 5 bases; bases with no gene match: 10. CDR1 and CDR2 from the germline V gene are SEHNR and FQNEAQ (reference sequence).

The V gene is TRBV19, the J gene TRBJ2-6; maybe TRBD2 (5 bases). Per germline, CDR1 LNHDA and CDR2 SQIVND (reference sequence). V was clipped by 5 bases and J by 4 bases, with 12 bases between them. The length of the CDR3 is 15 residues. The CDR3 DNA reads as TGTGCCAGTAGTCTCGAGGGTTCCGGGGCCAACGTCCTGACTTTC. Amino acids: CASSLEGSGANVLTF.

The chain uses TRBV14 and TRBJ2-5; 11 bases agree with TRBD1. J was trimmed by 3 bases and V by 4 bases; bases with no gene match: 13. The CDR3 has 18 residues. Germline V gives CDR1 SGHDN, CDR2 FVKESK. CDR3 DNA: TGTGCCAGCAGCCCCCAGAATGTGGGACAGGGGGTTGAAGAGACCCAGTACTTC. This codes for CASSPQNVGQGVEETQYF.

This CDR3 reads CASKDPTNEKLFF. DNA for the CDR3: TGTGCCAGCAAGGATCCAACTAATGAAAAACTGTTTTTT. The rearrangement uses TRBV6-5 and TRBJ1-4; D is ambiguous. This CDR3 region has 13 residues. Trimming took off 7 bases at V and 0 bases at J, with 6 bases between the two ends. CDR1 is MNHEY and CDR2 is SVGAGI in the germline V gene.

The chain recombines TRBV28 with TRBJ1-1, with D perhaps TRBD1 (5 bases). This CDR3 contains 15 residues. CDR1 is MDHEN and CDR2 is SYDVKM in the germline V gene. V was cut by 5 bases and J by 4 bases, with 17 bases left in between. CDR3 bases: TGTGCCAGCAGTGGGGACCGAGCTATGAGCACTGAAGCTTTCTTT. Amino acids: CASSGDRAMSTEAFF.